This is a list of T cell receptor beta chains from one sample in a study of T cell responses to AZD1222 COVID-19 vaccine. Method: immunoSEQ multiplex PCR; TCRdb's copy keeps in-frame clones and lacks some. The sample has fewer than 120,000 clones, 70% to 90% seen once. The sample here was peripheral blood, taken on day 0 of AZD1222 vaccination. All receptors come from an adult in good health. Both conserved end residues are part of each CDR3. D genes are given only for firm matches.

j_gene,d_gene,v_gene,CDR3nt,CDR3aa
TRBJ1-2,-,TRBV6-2/TRBV6-3,TGTGCCAGCAGCGTCTACAGTTCTTCTGGCTACACCTTC,CASSVYSSSGYTF
TRBJ1-2,-,TRBV27,TGTGCCAGCAGCCCCTCGGCGAGTAGGGGTTCGGTGGATGGCTACACCTTC,CASSPSASRGSVDGYTF
TRBJ1-6,-,TRBV3-1/TRBV3-2,TGTGCCAGCAGCCAGCGGAGGGGGGATTCACCCCTCCACTTT,CASSQRRGDSPLHF
TRBJ2-6,-,TRBV29-1,TGCAGCGTAACCGGGGGGCCCTCTGGGGCCAACGTCCTGACTTTC,CSVTGGPSGANVLTF
TRBJ2-1,-,TRBV6-5,TGTGCCAGCACTCCAGGCTCCTACAATGAGCAGTTCTTC,CASTPGSYNEQFF
TRBJ1-2,-,TRBV21-1,TGTGCCGGACAGGGTTCAGACTATGGCTACACCTTC,CAGQGSDYGYTF
TRBJ2-1,-,TRBV10-3,TGTGCCTCGGGATCCGGAAGGGATTACAATGAGCAGTTCTTC,CASGSGRDYNEQFF
TRBJ1-2,-,TRBV6-4,TGTGCCATCGAGGACAAACCTAACTATGGCTACACCTTC,CAIEDKPNYGYTF
TRBJ1-1,-,TRBV4-2,TGTGCCAGCAGCCAGCAGGGATCTGAAGCTTTCTTT,CASSQQGSEAFF
TRBJ1-3,TRBD1,TRBV5-1,TGCGCCAGCAGCACGACAGGGCCAGGAAACACCATATATTTT,CASSTTGPGNTIYF
TRBJ2-1,TRBD2,TRBV19,TGTGCCAGTACTGGGGGGGGAAAACTTGAGCAGTTCTTC,CASTGGGKLEQFF
TRBJ1-4,-,TRBV20-1,TGCAGTGCTAGTCGGGGGGCAGAAAGGAATGAAAAACTGTTTTTT,CSASRGAERNEKLFF
TRBJ2-1,-,TRBV7-3,TGTGCCAGCAGCTTCCCTCAAGGCGAGCAGTTCTTC,CASSFPQGEQFF
TRBJ1-1,-,TRBV7-6,TGTGCCAGCAGCTTAGCCCCGAGCGTGAACACTGAAGCTTTCTTT,CASSLAPSVNTEAFF
TRBJ2-7,-,TRBV27,TGTGCCAGCAGCCCCCGGATCCTCTACGAGCAGTACTTC,CASSPRILYEQYF